The entry that follows covers one T cell receptor beta chain sequence. The antigen is undetermined. These data belong to a study of T cell repertoires in ileal Crohn's disease. Assay used: immunoSEQ multiplex PCR; TCRdb lists only in-frame clones, some missing. The sample holds 15,000 or so clones, less than 90% seen once. Findings of the study overall: High-frequency clones were more common in sorted CD8 than CD4 cells.

The CDR3 extends over 13 amino acids. Germline V gives CDR1 GTSNPN, CDR2 SVGIG (reference sequence). Germline trimming cut 5 bases from V and 0 bases from J; bases unmatched to any gene: 4. The TCR sequence derives from an adult with Crohn's disease. Sequenced material: ileal tissue. This rearrangement joins TRBV30 to TRBJ2-7, with TRBD1 identical over 7 bases. The CDR3 nucleotides are TGTGCCTGGGCCCGGGACAGCTCCTACGAGCAGTACTTC. It specifies CAWARDSSYEQYF. The whole variable domain, remainder taken from reference TRBV30 and TRBJ2-7, is SQTIHQWPATLVQPVGSPLSLECTVEGTSNPNLYWYRQAAGRGLQLLFYSVGIGQISSEVPQNLSASRPQDRQFILSSKKLLLSDSGFYLCAWARDSSYEQYFGPGTRLTVT.